This T cell receptor beta chain appears in the sequencing data of a study of blood T cell repertoires in COVID-19. This CDR3 contains 15 residues. V shed 2 bases and J shed 4 bases, with 13 bases lying between them. Per germline, CDR1 KGHSH and CDR2 LQKENI. Before they entered the study, exposed participants had met a COVID-19 case within 2 weeks. Libraries were prepared by immunoSEQ multiplex PCR; TCRdb keeps only in-frame clonotypes and omits some of them. Among 250,000 to 300,000 clones, nearly 90% were seen once, and the ten largest hold 2.9%. This clone was seen a few times. The rearrangement joins TRBV18 to TRBJ2-3; TRBD2 might be the D (6 bases). The sequencing sample was made of PBMCs or T cells enriched from blood (not recorded which). The clonotype comes from a woman in her forties or fifties who had been exposed to COVID-19. CDR3 amino acids: CASSPSTGTPDTQYF. CDR3 DNA: TGTGCCAGCTCACCATCTACCGGGACTCCAGATACGCAGTATTTT.